Listed below are T cell receptor beta chains from one sample, sequenced in a study of shared clonotypes between healthy human individuals. Some clones are missing from TCRdb's copy, which holds only in-frame ones; the method was immunoSEQ multiplex PCR. Of some 980,000 clones in the sample, 60% to 85% are singletons; the top ten hold over 1.3%. The sequencing sample was made of memory CD4+ T cells sorted from blood. These receptors were obtained from a man aged 18 to 30 in good health. The CDR3 runs from the conserved cysteine through the conserved F or W. D genes are given only for firm matches. The size of a clone is reported for some rows only, either as once, few or many, or as a class for expanded clones.

CDR3 protein: CASKWEGGYTF; CDR3 DNA: TGTGCCAGCAAGTGGGAAGGAGGCTACACCTTC; D gene: .; J gene: TRBJ1-2; CDR3 length: 11; clone size: .; V gene: TRBV6-5
CDR3 protein: CASSVQGGAGSTDTQYF; CDR3 DNA: TGTGCCAGCAGCGTCCAAGGAGGAGCGGGAAGCACAGATACGCAGTATTTT; D gene: TRBD2; J gene: TRBJ2-3; CDR3 length: 17; clone size: .; V gene: TRBV9
CDR3 protein: CASSFAPSTGVNYGYTF; CDR3 DNA: TGTGCCAGCAGTTTTGCCCCCTCGACAGGGGTAAACTATGGCTACACCTTC; D gene: TRBD1; J gene: TRBJ1-2; CDR3 length: 17; clone size: .; V gene: TRBV28
CDR3 protein: CASSLTRRGAYNEQFF; CDR3 DNA: TGCGCCAGCAGCCTGACTCGGCGGGGGGCCTACAATGAGCAGTTCTTC; D gene: TRBD2; J gene: TRBJ2-1; CDR3 length: 16; clone size: .; V gene: TRBV5-1
CDR3 protein: CASGAGGLINEKLFF; CDR3 DNA: TGTGCCAGCGGGGCAGGGGGGCTTATTAATGAAAAACTGTTTTTT; D gene: TRBD1; J gene: TRBJ1-4; CDR3 length: 15; clone size: .; V gene: TRBV11-2
CDR3 protein: CATTFSGTKNTEAFF; CDR3 DNA: TGTGCCACCACTTTCTCCGGGACAAAGAACACTGAAGCTTTCTTT; D gene: .; J gene: TRBJ1-1; CDR3 length: 15; clone size: .; V gene: TRBV18
CDR3 protein: CATRTEMNTEAFF; CDR3 DNA: TGTGCCACAAGGACGGAAATGAACACTGAAGCTTTCTTT; D gene: .; J gene: TRBJ1-1; CDR3 length: 13; clone size: few; V gene: TRBV2
CDR3 protein: CASSLSLAGGVDTQYF; CDR3 DNA: TGCGCCAGCAGCTTGTCCCTAGCGGGGGGTGTGGATACGCAGTATTTT; D gene: TRBD2; J gene: TRBJ2-3; CDR3 length: 16; clone size: .; V gene: TRBV5-1
CDR3 protein: CASSSVPEANYGYTF; CDR3 DNA: TGTGCCAGCAGCTCCGTCCCGGAGGCCAACTATGGCTACACCTTC; D gene: .; J gene: TRBJ1-2; CDR3 length: 15; clone size: .; V gene: TRBV5-5
CDR3 protein: CAISEAGWETQYF; CDR3 DNA: TGTGCCATCAGTGAGGCAGGGTGGGAGACCCAGTACTTC; D gene: .; J gene: TRBJ2-5; CDR3 length: 13; clone size: .; V gene: TRBV10-3
CDR3 protein: CASSPGTTSNQPQHF; CDR3 DNA: TGTGCCAGCAGCCCCGGGACGACGAGCAATCAGCCCCAGCATTTT; D gene: .; J gene: TRBJ1-5; CDR3 length: 15; clone size: .; V gene: TRBV5-5
CDR3 protein: CASSWGTGFSYEQYF; CDR3 DNA: TGCGCCAGCAGCTGGGGTACAGGGTTCTCCTACGAGCAGTACTTC; D gene: .; J gene: TRBJ2-7; CDR3 length: 15; clone size: few; V gene: TRBV5-1
CDR3 protein: CASSLETGKWVFANEKLFF; CDR3 DNA: TGTGCCAGCAGTTTAGAGACAGGGAAATGGGTGTTTGCTAATGAAAAACTGTTTTTT; D gene: TRBD1; J gene: TRBJ1-4; CDR3 length: 19; clone size: many; V gene: TRBV28
CDR3 protein: CASSVGTGGPSTNEKLFF; CDR3 DNA: TGTGCCAGCAGCGTAGGGACAGGGGGGCCCTCAACTAATGAAAAACTGTTTTTT; D gene: TRBD1; J gene: TRBJ1-4; CDR3 length: 18; clone size: .; V gene: TRBV9
CDR3 protein: CASSPAGTGKGETQYF; CDR3 DNA: TGTGCCAGCAGCCCGGCCGGGACAGGGAAGGGGGAGACCCAGTACTTC; D gene: TRBD1; J gene: TRBJ2-5; CDR3 length: 16; clone size: .; V gene: TRBV7-6
CDR3 protein: CASRGGIITDTQYF; CDR3 DNA: TGTGCCAGCAGGGGGGGGATTATCACAGATACGCAGTATTTT; D gene: TRBD2; J gene: TRBJ2-3; CDR3 length: 14; clone size: .; V gene: TRBV25-1